This T cell receptor beta chain was identified in a study of CD4 T cells in relation to SARS-CoV-2 and coronaviruses. Study summary: The HLA restriction of the shared crossreactive spike epitopes was mapped. Whole-study findings and limits: Crossreactive clones expanded significantly less to SARS-CoV-2 than monoreactive clones. This crossreactivity analysis covered spike protein alone, no other viral proteins.

A remark on this clone: Its antigen is still unknown.

The V gene lost 4 bases and the J gene lost 4 bases, with 11 bases spanning the gap. Looked up from germline, CDR1 is KGHSH and CDR2 is LQKENI. The CDR3 covers 14 residues. Unexposed donor CD4+ T cells date from about 2011-2018, before the COVID-19 pandemic. After about ten days of culture, CD4+ T cells were isolated. As cell numbers allowed, unexposed-donor CD4+ T cells faced SARS-CoV-2 S/N and four cold-coronavirus spikes. Profiled with immunoSEQ multiplex PCR; TCRdb holds only in-frame clones, not every one. Here the sample spans 25,000 to 35,000 clones, more than 70% being singletons. The sequence was collected from a human donor in good health. The V call is TRBV18, the J call TRBJ2-1; TRBD2 might be the D (6 bases). Input material: CD4+ T cells from PBMCs, cultured in vitro. CDR3 in DNA: TGTGCCAGCTCACTGGCTAGCGCTTACAATGAGCAGTTCTTC. It codes for CASSLASAYNEQFF.